This TCR beta chain was observed in a study of CD4 T cells in relation to SARS-CoV-2 and coronaviruses. Looking at the study overall: A couple of subjects were Hispanic; patients were roughly 8 males and a handful of females. The restricting HLA molecule for shared crossreactive spike epitopes was mapped. Study-level points and caveats: Crossreactive clones expanded significantly less to SARS-CoV-2 than monoreactive clones. Memory recall responses, not primary responses primed in culture, are what the assay detects.

About this clone: Antigen unknown.

J lost 6 bases, V lost 2 bases, and 9 bases had no gene match. Germline CDR1 MNHEY, CDR2 SVGAGI. The CDR3 is 16 residues long. Method: immunoSEQ multiplex PCR; TCRdb's copy keeps in-frame clones and lacks some. The repertoire holds approximately 50,000 clones, with approximately 90% as singletons. This chain links TRBV6-5 with TRBJ2-1; 8 bases align to TRBD2. Material for sequencing was naive CD4+ T cells from PBMCs. Subset described: naive CD4+ T cells isolated by negative enrichment. This sequence originates from an adult with COVID-19. The chain's CDR3 is CASSYGAGGGLNEQFF. DNA for the CDR3: TGTGCCAGCAGTTACGGGGCCGGGGGGGGCCTCAATGAGCAGTTCTTC.